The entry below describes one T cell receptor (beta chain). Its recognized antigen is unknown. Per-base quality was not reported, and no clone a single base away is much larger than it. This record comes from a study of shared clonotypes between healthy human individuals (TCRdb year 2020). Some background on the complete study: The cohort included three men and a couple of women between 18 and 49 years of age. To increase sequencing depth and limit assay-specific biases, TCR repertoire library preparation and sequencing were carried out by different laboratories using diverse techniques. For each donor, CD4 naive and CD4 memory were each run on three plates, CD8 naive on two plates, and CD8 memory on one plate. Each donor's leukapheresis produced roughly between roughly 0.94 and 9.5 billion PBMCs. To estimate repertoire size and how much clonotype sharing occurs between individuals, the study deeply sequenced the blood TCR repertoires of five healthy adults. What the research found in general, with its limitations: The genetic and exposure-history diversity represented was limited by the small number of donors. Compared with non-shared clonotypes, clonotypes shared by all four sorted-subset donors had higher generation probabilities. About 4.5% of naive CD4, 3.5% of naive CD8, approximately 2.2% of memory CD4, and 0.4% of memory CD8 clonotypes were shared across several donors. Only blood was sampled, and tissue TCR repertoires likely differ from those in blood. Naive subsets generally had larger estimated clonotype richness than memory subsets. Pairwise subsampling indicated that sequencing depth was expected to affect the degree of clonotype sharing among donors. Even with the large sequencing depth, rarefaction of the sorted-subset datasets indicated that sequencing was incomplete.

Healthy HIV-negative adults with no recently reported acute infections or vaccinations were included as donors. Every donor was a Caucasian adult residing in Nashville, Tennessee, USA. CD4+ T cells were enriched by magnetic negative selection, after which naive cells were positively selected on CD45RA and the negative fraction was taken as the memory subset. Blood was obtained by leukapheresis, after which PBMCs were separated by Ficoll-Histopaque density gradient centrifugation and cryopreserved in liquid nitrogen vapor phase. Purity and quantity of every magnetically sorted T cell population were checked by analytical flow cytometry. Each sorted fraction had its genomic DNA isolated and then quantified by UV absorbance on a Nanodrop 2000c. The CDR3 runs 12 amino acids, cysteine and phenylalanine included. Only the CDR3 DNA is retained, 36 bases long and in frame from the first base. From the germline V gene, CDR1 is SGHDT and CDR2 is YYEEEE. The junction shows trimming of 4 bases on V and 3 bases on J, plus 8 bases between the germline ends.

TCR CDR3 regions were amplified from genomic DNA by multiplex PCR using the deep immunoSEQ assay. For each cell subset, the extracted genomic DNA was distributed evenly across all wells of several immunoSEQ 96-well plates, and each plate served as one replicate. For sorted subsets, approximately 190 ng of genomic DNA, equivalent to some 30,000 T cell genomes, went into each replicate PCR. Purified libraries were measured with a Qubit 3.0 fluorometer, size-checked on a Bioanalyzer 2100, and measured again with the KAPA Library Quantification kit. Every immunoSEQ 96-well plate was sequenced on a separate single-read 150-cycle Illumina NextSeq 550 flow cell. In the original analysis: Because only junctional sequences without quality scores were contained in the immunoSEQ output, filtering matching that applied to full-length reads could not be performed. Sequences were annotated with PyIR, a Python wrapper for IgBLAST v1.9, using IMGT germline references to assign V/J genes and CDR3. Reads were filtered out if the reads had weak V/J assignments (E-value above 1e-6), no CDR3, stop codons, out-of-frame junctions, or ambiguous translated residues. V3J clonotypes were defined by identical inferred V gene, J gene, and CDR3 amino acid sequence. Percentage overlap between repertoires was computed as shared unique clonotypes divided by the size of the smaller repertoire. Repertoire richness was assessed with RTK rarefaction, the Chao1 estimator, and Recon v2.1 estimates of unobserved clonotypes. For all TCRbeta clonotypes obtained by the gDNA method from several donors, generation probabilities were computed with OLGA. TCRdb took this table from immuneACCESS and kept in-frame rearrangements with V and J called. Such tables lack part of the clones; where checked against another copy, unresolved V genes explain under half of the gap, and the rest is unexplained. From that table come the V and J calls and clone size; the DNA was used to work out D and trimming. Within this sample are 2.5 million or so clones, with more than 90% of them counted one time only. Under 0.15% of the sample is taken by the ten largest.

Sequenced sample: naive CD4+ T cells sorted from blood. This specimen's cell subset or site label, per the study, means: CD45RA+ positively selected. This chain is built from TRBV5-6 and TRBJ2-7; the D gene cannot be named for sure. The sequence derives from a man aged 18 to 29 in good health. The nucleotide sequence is TGTGCCAGCAGCGCGAAACACTACGAGCAGTACTTC. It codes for CASSAKHYEQYF.